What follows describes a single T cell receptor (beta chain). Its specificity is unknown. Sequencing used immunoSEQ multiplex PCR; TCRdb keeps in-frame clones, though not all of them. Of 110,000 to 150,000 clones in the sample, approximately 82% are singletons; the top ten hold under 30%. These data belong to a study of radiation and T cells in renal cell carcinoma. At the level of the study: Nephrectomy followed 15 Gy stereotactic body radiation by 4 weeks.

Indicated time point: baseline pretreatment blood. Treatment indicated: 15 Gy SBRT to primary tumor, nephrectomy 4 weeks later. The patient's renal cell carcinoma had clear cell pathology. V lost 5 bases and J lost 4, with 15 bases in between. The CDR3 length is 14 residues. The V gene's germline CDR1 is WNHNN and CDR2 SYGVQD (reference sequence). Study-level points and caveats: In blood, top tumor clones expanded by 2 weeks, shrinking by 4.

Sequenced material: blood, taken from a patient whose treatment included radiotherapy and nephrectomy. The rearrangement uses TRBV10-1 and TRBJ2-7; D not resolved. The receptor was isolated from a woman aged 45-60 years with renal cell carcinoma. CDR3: CASSSGRFKYEQYF. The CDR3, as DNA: TGCGCCAGCAGTTCTGGCAGGTTTAAGTACGAGCAGTACTTC.